The 5 T cell receptor beta chains below come from one sample, sequenced in a study of blood T cell repertoires in COVID-19. Sequencing used immunoSEQ multiplex PCR; TCRdb keeps in-frame clones, though not all of them. The repertoire holds some 200,000 clones, with around 81% as singletons. The sequenced material came from peripheral blood. Every receptor here comes from a woman aged 40 to 49 with COVID-19, enrolled during active disease.

For this clone: A junction boundary mismatches the germline segment, possibly from a read error. The rearrangement uses TRBV7-9 and TRBJ2-7, with D unresolved. The CDR3 is 13 residues long. The germline V gene encodes CDR1 SEHNR and CDR2 FQNEAQ (reference sequence). CDR3 nucleotide sequence: TGTGCCAGCAGTCCACTCAAAGCGCCAACCGCCTTCTTC. This codes for CASSPLKAPTAFF.

The chain couples TRBV18 to TRBJ2-7, with a possible D match to TRBD2 (6 bases). The germline V and J ends were trimmed by 3 bases and 4 bases, with 13 bases remaining between them. This CDR3 is 14 amino acids long. The V gene's germline CDR1 is KGHSH and CDR2 LQKENI. The CDR3 DNA is TGTGCCAGCTCACCCGCTGGGCTAGCGTACGAGCAGTACTTC. Protein product: CASSPAGLAYEQYF.

The chain is built from TRBV7-6 and TRBJ1-1; possibly TRBD1 for D (5 bases). The germline V and J ends were trimmed by 5 bases and 1 base, with 14 bases remaining between them. Per the germline V gene, CDR1 is SGHVS and CDR2 is FNYEAQ. The CDR3 runs 15 residues. The CDR3 region is CASSPGGAGNTEAFF. CDR3 in DNA: TGTGCCAGCAGCCCGGGGGGAGCGGGGAACACTGAAGCTTTCTTT. Full variable domain (missing parts from reference TRBV7-6 and TRBJ1-1): GAGVSQSPRYKVTKRGQDVALRCDPISGHVSLYWYRQALGQGPEFLTYFNYEAQQDKSGLPNDRFSAERPEGSISTLTIQRTEQRDSAMYRCASSPGGAGNTEAFFGQGTRLTVV.

This chain uses TRBV7-3 with TRBJ2-1, with TRBD2 matching over 9 bases. V shed 2 bases, J shed 9 bases, and the junction held 8 bases outside the gene matches. CDR1 is SGHTA and CDR2 is FQGTGA in the germline V gene. This CDR3 is built from 15 residues. The DNA for the CDR3 is TGTGCCAGCAGCTTATCCGGGACTAGCTTTAGTGAGCAGTTCTTC. Its protein is CASSLSGTSFSEQFF.

This clone was seen a handful of times. Here the CDR3 reads CASRDSFSVGNTEAFF. The CDR3 region has the DNA TGTGCCAGCAGAGACAGTTTTTCGGTTGGGAACACTGAAGCTTTCTTT. The chain couples TRBV7-9 to TRBJ1-1, with a tentative D call TRBD1 (5 bases). Germline assignment: CDR1 SEHNR and CDR2 FQNEAQ (reference sequence). Deletions cut 6 bases from V and 1 base from J, with 18 bases between. The CDR3 has 16 amino acids.